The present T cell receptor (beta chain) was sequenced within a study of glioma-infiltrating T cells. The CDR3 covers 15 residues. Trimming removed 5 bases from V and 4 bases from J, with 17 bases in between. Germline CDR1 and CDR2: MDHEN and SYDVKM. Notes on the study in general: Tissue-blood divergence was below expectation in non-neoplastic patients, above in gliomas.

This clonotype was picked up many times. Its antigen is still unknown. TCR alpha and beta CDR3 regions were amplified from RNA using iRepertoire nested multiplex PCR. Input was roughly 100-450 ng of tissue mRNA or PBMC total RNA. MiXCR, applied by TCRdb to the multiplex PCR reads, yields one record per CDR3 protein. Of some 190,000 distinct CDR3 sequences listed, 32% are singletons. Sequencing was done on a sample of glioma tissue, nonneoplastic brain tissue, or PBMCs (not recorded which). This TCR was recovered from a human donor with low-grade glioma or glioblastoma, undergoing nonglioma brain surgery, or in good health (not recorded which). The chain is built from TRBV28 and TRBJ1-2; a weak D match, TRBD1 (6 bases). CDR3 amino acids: CASSDGPGHLYGYTF. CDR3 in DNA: TGTGCCAGCAGTGACGGGCCGGGACACCTCTATGGCTACACCTTC.